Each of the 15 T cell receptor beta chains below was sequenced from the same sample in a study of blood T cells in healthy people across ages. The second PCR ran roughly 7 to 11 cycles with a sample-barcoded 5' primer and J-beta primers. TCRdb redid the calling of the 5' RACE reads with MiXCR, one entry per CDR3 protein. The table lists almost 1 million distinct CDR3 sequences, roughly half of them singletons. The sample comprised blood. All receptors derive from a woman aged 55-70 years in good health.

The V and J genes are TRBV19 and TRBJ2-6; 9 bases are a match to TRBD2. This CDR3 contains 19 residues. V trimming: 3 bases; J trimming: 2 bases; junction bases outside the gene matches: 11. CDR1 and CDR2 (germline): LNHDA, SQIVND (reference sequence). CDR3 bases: TGTGCCAGTAGTATGTTCGTTAGCGGGAGCATAACTGGGGCCAACGTCCTGACTTTC. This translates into CASSMFVSGSITGANVLTF. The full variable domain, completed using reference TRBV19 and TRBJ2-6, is DGGITQSPKYLFRKEGQNVTLSCEQNLNHDAMYWYRQDPGQGLRLIYYSQIVNDFQKGDIAEGYSVSREKKESFPLTVTSAQKNPTAFYLCASSMFVSGSITGANVLTFGAGSRLTVL.

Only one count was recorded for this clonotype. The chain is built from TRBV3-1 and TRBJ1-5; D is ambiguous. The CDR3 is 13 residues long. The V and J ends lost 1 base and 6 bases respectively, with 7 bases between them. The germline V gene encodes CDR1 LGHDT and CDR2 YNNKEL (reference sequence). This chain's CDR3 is CASSQVKSQPQHF. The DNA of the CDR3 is TGTGCCAGCAGCCAAGTGAAAAGTCAGCCCCAGCATTTT.

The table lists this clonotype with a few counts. This chain's CDR3 is CASRPLGQGYEQYF. CDR3 in DNA: TGTGCCAGCAGACCTCTAGGACAGGGATACGAGCAGTACTTC. The chain couples TRBV7-7 to TRBJ2-7, with TRBD1 identical over 8 bases. After removal of 6 bases from V and 4 bases from J, the junction contained 8 bases not matched to a gene. The CDR3 consists of 14 residues. Germline V gene data show CDR1 as SSHAT and CDR2 as FNYEAQ (reference sequence).

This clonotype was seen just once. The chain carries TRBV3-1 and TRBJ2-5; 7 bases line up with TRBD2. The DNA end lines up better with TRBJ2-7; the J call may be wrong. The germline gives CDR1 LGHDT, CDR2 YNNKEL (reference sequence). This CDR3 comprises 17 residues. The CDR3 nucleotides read TGTGCCAGCAGCCAAGATCTGGGGAGCGGGACCGTTAACGAGCAGTACTTC. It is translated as CASSQDLGSGTVNEQYF.

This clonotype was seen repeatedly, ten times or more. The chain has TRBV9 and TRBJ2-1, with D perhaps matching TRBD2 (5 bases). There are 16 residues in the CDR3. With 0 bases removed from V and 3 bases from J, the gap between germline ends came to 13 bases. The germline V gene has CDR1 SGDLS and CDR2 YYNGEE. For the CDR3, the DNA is TGTGCCAGCAGCGTAGCTTTGACTACTCTCTACAATGAGCAGTTCTTC. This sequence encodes CASSVALTTLYNEQFF.

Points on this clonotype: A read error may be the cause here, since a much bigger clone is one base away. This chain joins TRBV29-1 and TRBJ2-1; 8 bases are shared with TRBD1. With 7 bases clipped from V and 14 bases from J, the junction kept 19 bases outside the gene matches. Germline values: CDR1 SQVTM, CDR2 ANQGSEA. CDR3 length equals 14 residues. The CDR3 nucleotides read TGCAGCGCTGAGGGAGCCACCACAGACAGGGGCGAGTTCTTC. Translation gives CSAEGATTDRGEFF.

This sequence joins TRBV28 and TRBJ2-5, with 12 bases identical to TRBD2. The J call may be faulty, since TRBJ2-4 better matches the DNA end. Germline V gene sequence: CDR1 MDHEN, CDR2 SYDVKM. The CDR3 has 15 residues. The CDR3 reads CASSRLAGVVNIQYF. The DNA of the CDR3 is TGTGCCAGCAGTAGACTAGCGGGAGTGGTAAACATTCAGTACTTC.

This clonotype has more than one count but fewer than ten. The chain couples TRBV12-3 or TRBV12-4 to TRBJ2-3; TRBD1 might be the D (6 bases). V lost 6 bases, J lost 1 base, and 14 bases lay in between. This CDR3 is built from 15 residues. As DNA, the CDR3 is TGTGCCAGCAGCAGAGGACAGCGTCGCACAGATACGCAGTATTTT. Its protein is CASSRGQRRTDTQYF.

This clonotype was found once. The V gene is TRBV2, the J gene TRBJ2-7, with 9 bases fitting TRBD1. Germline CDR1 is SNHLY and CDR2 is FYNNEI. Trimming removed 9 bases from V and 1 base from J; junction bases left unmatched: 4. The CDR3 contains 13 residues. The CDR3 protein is CARGTGFSYEQYF. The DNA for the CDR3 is TGTGCCAGAGGGACAGGGTTTTCCTACGAGCAGTACTTC.

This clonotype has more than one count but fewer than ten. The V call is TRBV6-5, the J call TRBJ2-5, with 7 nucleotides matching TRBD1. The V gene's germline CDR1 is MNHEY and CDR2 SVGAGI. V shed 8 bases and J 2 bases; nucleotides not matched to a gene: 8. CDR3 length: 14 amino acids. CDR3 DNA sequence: TGTGCCAGCCGTTCGGACAGGACACAAGAGACCCAGTACTTC. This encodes CASRSDRTQETQYF.

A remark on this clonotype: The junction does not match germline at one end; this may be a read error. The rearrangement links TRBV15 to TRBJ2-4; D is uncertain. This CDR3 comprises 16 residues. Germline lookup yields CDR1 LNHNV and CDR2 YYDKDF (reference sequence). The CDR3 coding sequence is TGCGTCACCAGCAGAGACGAATTGGAGTCCAAAAACATTCAGTACTTC. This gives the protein CVTSRDELESKNIQYF.

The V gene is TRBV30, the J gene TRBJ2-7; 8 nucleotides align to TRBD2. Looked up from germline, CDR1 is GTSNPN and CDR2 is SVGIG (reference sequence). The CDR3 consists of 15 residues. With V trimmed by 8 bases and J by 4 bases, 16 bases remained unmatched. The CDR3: CASRLPGGGNYEQYF. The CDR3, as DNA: TGTGCCAGCCGGCTCCCGGGAGGGGGTAATTACGAGCAGTACTTC.

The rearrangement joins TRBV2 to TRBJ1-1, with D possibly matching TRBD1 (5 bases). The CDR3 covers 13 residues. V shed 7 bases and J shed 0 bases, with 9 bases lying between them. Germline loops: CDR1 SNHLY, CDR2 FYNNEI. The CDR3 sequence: CASKTDMNTEAFF. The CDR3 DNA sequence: TGTGCCAGCAAAACGGACATGAACACTGAAGCTTTCTTT.

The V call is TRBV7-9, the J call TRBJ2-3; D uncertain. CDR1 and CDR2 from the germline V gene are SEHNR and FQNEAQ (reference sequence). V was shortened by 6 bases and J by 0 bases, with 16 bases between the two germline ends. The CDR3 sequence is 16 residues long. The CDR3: CASRQTLRGSTDTQYF. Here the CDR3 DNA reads TGTGCCAGCAGACAAACCCTCCGCGGCAGCACAGATACGCAGTATTTT.

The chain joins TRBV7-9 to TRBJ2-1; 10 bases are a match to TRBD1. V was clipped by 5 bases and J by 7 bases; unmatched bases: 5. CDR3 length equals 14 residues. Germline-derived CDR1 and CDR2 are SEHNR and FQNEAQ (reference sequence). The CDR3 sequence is CASSPGTGANEQFF. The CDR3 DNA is TGTGCCAGCAGCCCCGGGACAGGGGCGAATGAGCAGTTCTTC.